This is a list of T cell receptor beta chains from one sample in a study of yellow fever vaccine responses in identical twins. TCRdb passed the RT-PCR reads through MiXCR, listing each CDR3 protein once. The profile shows 13,000 or so distinct CDR3 sequences, 84% of them singletons. This sample comprised T cells from blood (PBMCs), unsorted or a sorted subset (not recorded which), obtained before or after yellow fever vaccination (not recorded which). These receptors all stem from a woman aged 18-35 years who received the yellow fever vaccine. The CDR3 runs from the conserved cysteine through the conserved F or W. D genes are given only for firm matches. Rows give clone size only sometimes, using once, few, many, or a class for an expanded clone.

TRBJ2-3,NA,TRBV5-1,TRBD2,TGCGCCAGCAGCCGGGGGTTTGGGGCGCGGGACTACAGCACAGATACGCAGTATTTT,CASSRGFGARDYSTDTQYF
TRBJ2-1,NA,TRBV7-3,NA,TGTGCCAGCAGCTTAATAAATGAGCAGTTCTTC,CASSLINEQFF
TRBJ1-2,once,TRBV10-3,NA,TGTGCCATCAGTGAGAGGGACTTATATGGCTACACCTTC,CAISERDLYGYTF
TRBJ1-1,once,TRBV29-1,NA,TGCAGCGTCGGTAAGACAGGGAACACTGAAGCTTTCTTT,CSVGKTGNTEAFF
TRBJ2-7,NA,TRBV5-6,NA,TGTGCCAGCAGCTTGGGGGCTGGGGGAAATCACTACGAGCAGTACTTC,CASSLGAGGNHYEQYF
TRBJ2-1,NA,TRBV11-3,TRBD1,TGTGCCAGCAGTCGTGAGGGGACAGGGTTCTACAATGAGCAGTTCTTC,CASSREGTGFYNEQFF
TRBJ1-2,NA,TRBV12-3/TRBV12-4,TRBD1,TGTGCCAGCAGCCTGGGACAGGGGAATGGCTACACCTTC,CASSLGQGNGYTF
TRBJ2-1,NA,TRBV2,TRBD1,TGTGCCACAAGTCCGAACAGGGGGACCTACAATGAGCAGTTCTTC,CATSPNRGTYNEQFF
TRBJ2-7,NA,TRBV14,TRBD2,TGTGCCAGCAGTCTTGGACTAGCGAGCTACGAGCAGTACTTC,CASSLGLASYEQYF
TRBJ2-1,NA,TRBV7-2,NA,TGTGCCAGCAGCACCCTGGGCGAATACAATGAGCAGTTCTTC,CASSTLGEYNEQFF
TRBJ1-2,NA,TRBV18,NA,TGTGCCAGCTCGATCGAGTCAGGGTCTGGCTACACCTTC,CASSIESGSGYTF
TRBJ2-1,NA,TRBV15,TRBD1,TGTGCCACCAGCAGAGATAAACGACAGGGAAATGAGCAGTTCTTC,CATSRDKRQGNEQFF
TRBJ1-3,few,TRBV18,NA,TGTGCCAGCTCAAATGGACAGCCAAGCTCTGGAAACACCATATATTTT,CASSNGQPSSGNTIYF
TRBJ2-3,NA,TRBV5-4,TRBD1,TGTGCCAGCAGGAAGGACAGGGAAATGCCAGATACGCAGTATTTT,CASRKDREMPDTQYF
TRBJ2-1,NA,TRBV11-2,TRBD1,TGTGCCAGCAGCTTAGTCTCCCGGACAGGAGTGCACAATGAGCAGTTCTTC,CASSLVSRTGVHNEQFF
TRBJ1-5,NA,TRBV19,NA,TGTGCCAGCTGCCAGACGGGCGCCCAGCCCCAGCATTTT,CASCQTGAQPQHF
TRBJ1-4,NA,TRBV12-3/TRBV12-4,TRBD1,TGTGCCAGCAGTCCGGCGGACAGGGGATCGCAAAAACTGTTTTTT,CASSPADRGSQKLFF
TRBJ1-2,NA,TRBV28,NA,TGTGCCAGCAGTTTATCTTCGGCAGGCCAATATGGCTACACCTTC,CASSLSSAGQYGYTF
TRBJ2-2,NA,TRBV7-2,TRBD2,TGTGCCAGCAGCTTCCTAGAGCGGGGATTGGGGGAGCTGTTTTTT,CASSFLERGLGELFF
TRBJ2-7,NA,TRBV29-1,NA,TGCAGCGTTCTGATAGGGTCGGGCTACGAGCAGTACTTC,CSVLIGSGYEQYF
TRBJ2-2,NA,TRBV4-3,NA,TGCGCCAGCAGCCAAGAAGAAGGGACCCTGAACACCGGGGAGCTGTTTTTT,CASSQEEGTLNTGELFF
TRBJ2-2,NA,TRBV11-2,NA,TGTGCCAGCAGCGAACTTCCATCGAACACCGGGGAGCTGTTTTTT,CASSELPSNTGELFF